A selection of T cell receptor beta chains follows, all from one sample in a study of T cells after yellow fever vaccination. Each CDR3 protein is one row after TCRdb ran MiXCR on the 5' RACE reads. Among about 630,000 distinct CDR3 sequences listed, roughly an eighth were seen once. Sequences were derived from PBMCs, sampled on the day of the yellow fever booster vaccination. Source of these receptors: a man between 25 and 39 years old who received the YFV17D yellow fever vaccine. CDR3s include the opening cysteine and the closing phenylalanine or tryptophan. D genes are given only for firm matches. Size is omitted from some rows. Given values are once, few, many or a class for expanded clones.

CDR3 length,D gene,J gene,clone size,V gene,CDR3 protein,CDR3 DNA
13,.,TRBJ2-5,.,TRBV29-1,CSVGLGIQETQYF,TGCAGCGTTGGTCTCGGAATCCAAGAGACCCAGTACTTC
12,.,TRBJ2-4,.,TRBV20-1,CSAWGRKNIQYF,TGCAGTGCCTGGGGGCGCAAAAACATTCAGTACTTC
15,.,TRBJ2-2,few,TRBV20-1,CSARGDRALGGELFF,TGCAGTGCTAGAGGGGACCGAGCCCTAGGGGGGGAGCTGTTTTTT
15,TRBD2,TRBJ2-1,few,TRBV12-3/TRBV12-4,CASSLSSGRAYEQFF,TGTGCCAGCAGTTTATCCAGCGGGAGGGCCTATGAGCAGTTCTTC
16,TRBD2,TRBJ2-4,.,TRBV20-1,CSARDVSGLARNIQYF,TGCAGCGCTAGAGATGTATCAGGACTAGCGCGTAACATTCAGTACTTC
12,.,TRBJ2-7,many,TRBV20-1,CSAQRDLGEQYF,TGCAGTGCCCAGAGGGACCTTGGCGAGCAGTACTTC
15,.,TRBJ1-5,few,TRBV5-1,CASSLAGDINQPQHF,TGCGCCAGCAGCTTGGCCGGGGACATTAATCAGCCCCAGCATTTT
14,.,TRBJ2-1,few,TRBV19,CASSIDAASNEQFF,TGTGCCAGTAGTATAGATGCAGCTAGCAATGAGCAGTTCTTC
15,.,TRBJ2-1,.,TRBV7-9,CASSSPTRLLNEQFF,TGTGCCAGCAGCTCCCCCACCCGGCTCCTCAATGAGCAGTTCTTC
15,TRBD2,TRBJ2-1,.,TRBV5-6,CASRFSGRDNNEQFF,TGTGCCAGCAGATTTAGCGGGAGGGATAACAATGAGCAGTTCTTC